The T cell receptor beta chain described here comes from a study of cytomegalovirus exposure and HLA in healthy donors. The study ran its PCR with 60 Vbeta and 13 Jbeta primers. Data came from immunoSEQ multiplex PCR; TCRdb stores just in-frame clones and leaves some out. The sample consists of 75,000 to 90,000 clones, around 77% of them appearing once. This CDR3 is 12 amino acids long. Germline trimming cut 7 bases from V and 10 bases from J; bases unmatched to any gene: 10. CDR1 and CDR2 (germline): GTSNPN, SVGIG (reference sequence). There were likely unrecorded immune exposures, though donors were nominally healthy when sampled.

Input material: PBMCs. The clonotype originates from a man in his fifties in good health and CMV-seronegative. V and J are TRBV30 and TRBJ1-2, with 9 bases lining up with TRBD1. CDR3 residues: CASGTGPRDYTF. The CDR3 nucleotides read TGTGCCTCCGGGACAGGGCCCAGGGACTACACCTTC.